What follows are 17 T cell receptor beta chains derived from one specimen sequenced in a study of beta chain features in type 1 diabetes (dated by TCRdb to between 2018 and 2020). Overall study results and their limits: A moderate but significant shortening of TCRB CDR3 length was observed in type 1 diabetes patients in all four CD4+ subsets.

Libraries were made using the immunoSEQ multiplex PCR assay. All of the isolated RNA was reverse transcribed with the High Capacity cDNA Reverse Transcription Kit, so expressed TCRB transcripts were sequenced. TCRdb provides this immuneACCESS table in a form limited to in-frame rearrangements. Some clones are lacking; in checked studies, under half of them reflect an unresolved V gene, and why the rest are absent is not known. The sample data list around 70,000 clones, and around 49% of these were observed just once. In total, the top ten clones hold around 0.7% of the sample. No antigens are known for them. Sequencing was performed on central memory CD4+ T cells from blood. These receptors came from a man aged 25-45 years with type 1 diabetes.

This clone appeared a few times. The chain links TRBV6-1 to TRBJ2-1, with a possible D match to TRBD1 (5 bases). Germline-derived CDR1 and CDR2 are MNHNS and SASEGT. This CDR3 contains 13 residues. V lost 7 bases and J 5 bases, leaving 12 bases between the germline ends. CDR3 amino acids: CASTKTDNNEQFF. The CDR3 DNA follows: TGTGCCAGCACCAAGACAGATAACAATGAGCAGTTCTTC.

The chain links TRBV5-1 to TRBJ2-5; D is unclear. V lost 4 bases and J 5 bases, leaving 15 bases between the germline ends. This CDR3 is 14 amino acids long. CDR1 is SGHRS, CDR2 YFSETQ, per germline. Written as DNA, the CDR3 is TGCGCCAGCAGCAGGTCGGAGTCTGGGGAGACCCAGTACTTC. Translation: CASSRSESGETQYF.

V gene TRBV2 combines with J gene TRBJ2-2; 8 bases fit TRBD2. V gave up 1 base and J gave up 5 bases; unmatched junction bases: 3. Germline CDR1 and CDR2: SNHLY and FYNNEI. The CDR3 length is 15 residues. In DNA, the CDR3 is TGTGCCAGCAGTGAAGTAGCGGGAAGTACCGGGGAGCTGTTTTTT. It specifies CASSEVAGSTGELFF.

The chain has TRBV5-1 and TRBJ2-3, with D tentatively TRBD2 (6 bases). Germline-derived CDR1 and CDR2 are SGHRS and YFSETQ. Trimming took off 4 bases at V and 2 bases at J, with 11 bases between the two ends. CDR3 length: 14 residues. DNA of the CDR3: TGCGCCAGCAGCGTAGGGACTTACACAGATACGCAGTATTTT. This gives the protein CASSVGTYTDTQYF.

The gene calls are TRBV11-2 and TRBJ2-3; perhaps TRBD1 as D (5 bases). V was pared by 3 bases and J by 6 bases, with 25 bases between. The CDR3 has 18 amino acids. In germline, CDR1 is SGHAT, CDR2 FQNNGV. The CDR3 here is CASSFLKAAGMLRDTQYF. CDR3 coding DNA: TGTGCCAGCAGCTTCTTAAAAGCCGCAGGGATGTTAAGGGATACGCAGTATTTT.

This clone was seen a few times. The J gene is TRBJ2-7, the V gene TRBV5-1, with 11 bases aligning to TRBD2. V shed 0 bases, J shed 9 bases, and the junction held 2 bases outside the gene matches. The CDR3 is made up of 13 amino acids. Germline CDR1 and CDR2: SGHRS and YFSETQ. The CDR3 DNA reads TGCGCCAGCAGCTTGGACACTAGCGGGAGGCAGTACTTC. Protein: CASSLDTSGRQYF.

This sequence joins TRBV6-6 and TRBJ2-7; 7 bases line up with TRBD2. CDR1 is MNHNY and CDR2 is SVGAGI in the germline V gene (reference sequence). This CDR3 has 16 residues. The V and J ends lost 5 bases and 7 bases, in that order; junction bases with no gene match: 17. The DNA for the CDR3 is TGTGCCAGCAGTCCCATGGAAAGGAGCGGGGCGGGGGAGCAGTACTTC. It is translated as CASSPMERSGAGEQYF.

The chain couples TRBV14 to TRBJ1-4; D not resolved. Trimming shortened V by 0 bases and J by 0 bases, and 8 bases separated the two germline ends. This CDR3 contains 16 residues. Germline V gene sequence: CDR1 SGHDN, CDR2 FVKESK. The CDR3 protein is CASSQDPRATNEKLFF. The CDR3 nucleotides are TGTGCCAGCAGCCAAGATCCGAGAGCAACTAATGAAAAACTGTTTTTT. Together with reference TRBV14 and TRBJ1-4, the CDR3 gives the full variable domain: EAGVTQFPSHSVIEKGQTVTLRCDPISGHDNLYWYRRVMGKEIKFLLHFVKESKQDESGMPNNRFLAERTGGTYSTLKVQPAELEDSGVYFCASSQDPRATNEKLFFGSGTQLSVL.

This clone appeared a few times. V and J are TRBV29-1 and TRBJ1-2; the match to TRBD1 covers 8 bases. V trimming: 4 bases; J trimming: 2 bases; junction bases outside the gene matches: 6. Germline values: CDR1 SQVTM, CDR2 ANQGSEA. This CDR3 spans 14 amino acids. The DNA of the CDR3 is TGCAGCGTTGGGACAGGGACGACCAACTATGGCTACACCTTC. It specifies CSVGTGTTNYGYTF.

This clone was detected only once. The V and J genes are TRBV6-5 and TRBJ1-6; the match to TRBD1 covers 9 bases. Unmatched junction bases numbered 4, after V lost 7 bases and J lost 6 bases. This CDR3 region has 14 residues. Germline CDR1 reads MNHEY; CDR2 reads SVGAGI. The CDR3 sequence: CASTADRGNSPLHF. DNA for the CDR3: TGTGCCAGCACCGCGGACAGGGGTAATTCACCCCTCCACTTT.

The chain uses TRBV5-5 and TRBJ1-1, with D uncertain. Trimming removed 0 bases from V and 8 bases from J, with 20 bases in between. The CDR3 consists of 16 residues. Looked up from germline, CDR1 is SGHKS and CDR2 is YYEKEE (reference sequence). The CDR3 loop reads CASSLGTWADGPEAFF. The CDR3 bases are TGTGCCAGCAGCTTGGGTACCTGGGCTGACGGTCCCGAAGCTTTCTTT.

V gene TRBV5-1 combines with J gene TRBJ2-1; D is unresolved. The CDR3 totals 15 residues. V was clipped by 0 bases and J by 3 bases, with 10 bases between them. The germline gives CDR1 SGHRS, CDR2 YFSETQ. The CDR3 DNA is TGCGCCAGCAGCTTGGCTCCCAACAACTACAATGAGCAGTTCTTC. It yields the protein CASSLAPNNYNEQFF.

The chain combines TRBV7-2 with TRBJ2-1; the D gene is possibly TRBD2 (6 bases). The CDR3 runs to 15 residues. Trimming stripped 5 bases from V and 9 bases from J, with 20 bases between. Looked up from germline, CDR1 is SGHTA and CDR2 is FQGNSA. The CDR3 DNA reads as TGTGCCAGCAGCCAAAGTCCCGGGACTCTGGTTGAGCAGTTCTTC. Protein: CASSQSPGTLVEQFF.

The V call is TRBV5-4, the J call TRBJ2-5, with 7 bases lining up with TRBD2. V lost 0 bases to trimming and J lost 3 bases; unmatched junction nucleotides: 8. CDR3 length equals 16 residues. Germline V gives CDR1 SGHNT, CDR2 YYREEE (reference sequence). CDR3 in DNA: TGTGCCAGCAGCTTGGATGGGTCACTAGCGAAAGAGACCCAGTACTTC. This codes for CASSLDGSLAKETQYF.

This clone occurred a few times. The chain recombines TRBV5-4 with TRBJ2-3; tentatively, D is TRBD2 (6 bases). From germline, CDR1 is SGHNT and CDR2 YYREEE (reference sequence). Trimming cost V 0 bases and J 6 bases, with 17 bases left between them. This CDR3 contains 16 residues. CDR3 in DNA: TGTGCCAGCAGCTTGGAGGCGGCAGTCGGAGGGGATACGCAGTATTTT. It is translated as CASSLEAAVGGDTQYF.

The rearrangement uses TRBV29-1 and TRBJ2-2; D is ambiguous. Germline CDR1 reads SQVTM; CDR2 reads ANQGSEA. The CDR3 loop spans 12 amino acids. V was trimmed by 4 bases and J by 3 bases, leaving 6 bases between them. CDR3 loop: CSVGTHTGELFF. CDR3 bases: TGCAGCGTTGGAACACACACCGGGGAGCTGTTTTTT.

The rearrangement joins TRBV6-5 to TRBJ2-3; possible D gene TRBD2, 7 bases. Germline V CDR1 and CDR2: MNHEY, SVGAGI. CDR3 length equals 16 residues. The V end lost 0 bases, the J end lost 4 bases, and 14 bases lay between the germline ends. The CDR3: CASSYSRGGGPDTQYF. In DNA form, the CDR3 reads TGTGCCAGCAGTTACTCCCGAGGGGGGGGTCCAGATACGCAGTATTTT.